Reported below is one T cell receptor (beta chain). This sample is part of a study of blood T cell repertoires in COVID-19. For the study at large: Nucleic acid was either cDNA or gDNA, and it came from T cells, B-cell-depleted T cells, or PBMCs.

CDR3 size: 15 residues. V was clipped by 6 bases and J by 4 bases; unmatched bases: 7. The germline CDR1 and CDR2 sequences are MNHNY and SVGAGI (reference sequence). Original analysis: Reference gene primer amplification gave estimated nucleated cell counts. Assay: immunoSEQ multiplex PCR; the TCRdb copy retains only in-frame clones and omits some. The DNA gave D and trimming, while V, J and clone size come from that table. This table holds around 250,000 clones, 86% found once. The receptor's source is a man older than 75 with acute or convalescent COVID-19. Input material: peripheral blood. The rearrangement links TRBV6-6 to TRBJ2-1, with TRBD2 identical over 9 bases. The CDR3 nucleotides read TGTGCCAGCAGGGATAGCGGGGGAACGTACAATGAGCAGTTCTTC. Protein: CASRDSGGTYNEQFF.